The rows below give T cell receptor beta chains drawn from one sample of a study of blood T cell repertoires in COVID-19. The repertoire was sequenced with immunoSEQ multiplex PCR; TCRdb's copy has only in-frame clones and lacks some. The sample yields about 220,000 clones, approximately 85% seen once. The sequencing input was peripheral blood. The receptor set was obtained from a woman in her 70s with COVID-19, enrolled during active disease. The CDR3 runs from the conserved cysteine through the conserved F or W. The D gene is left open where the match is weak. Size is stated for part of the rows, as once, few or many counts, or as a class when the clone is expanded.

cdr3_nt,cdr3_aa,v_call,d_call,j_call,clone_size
TGCGCCAGCAGCGAAGGACAGGGGGCCTTCGGCTACACCTTC,CASSEGQGAFGYTF,TRBV5-1,TRBD1,TRBJ1-2,once
TGTGCCAGCAGTCCCTCTTGGACAGCAAGAGGGGGACGGCAGTTCTTC,CASSPSWTARGGRQFF,TRBV27,NA,TRBJ2-1,NA
TGTGCCAGCAGTTTTCAGGGCTTCAACACAGATACGCAGTATTTT,CASSFQGFNTDTQYF,TRBV28,NA,TRBJ2-3,NA
TGTGCTAGTGGTCCGGGACAGGGAAGCCTCACCCAGTACTTC,CASGPGQGSLTQYF,TRBV12-5,TRBD1,TRBJ2-5,once
TGTGCCAGCAGCTCCGTCGTAGCGGGAGGGGGAACAGATACGCAGTATTTT,CASSSVVAGGGTDTQYF,TRBV7-2,TRBD2,TRBJ2-3,NA
TGTGCCAGCAGTTTTGGAGGGCTTGGCAATCAGCCCCAGCATTTT,CASSFGGLGNQPQHF,TRBV28,NA,TRBJ1-5,NA
TGTGCCAGCAGCTTTCGGGGTTATAATCAGCCCCAGCATTTT,CASSFRGYNQPQHF,TRBV5-6,NA,TRBJ1-5,NA
TGTGCCAGCAGGCACTCGATACCGAACACCGGGGAGCTGTTTTTT,CASRHSIPNTGELFF,TRBV3-1/TRBV3-2,NA,TRBJ2-2,once
TGTGCCAGCAAGACGGGGGGAAGGAACACTGAAGCTTTCTTT,CASKTGGRNTEAFF,TRBV2,NA,TRBJ1-1,NA
TGTGCCAGCAGCCCGCTTTTTGGCGGGCTCGGGGAGCTGTTTTTT,CASSPLFGGLGELFF,TRBV9,NA,TRBJ2-2,few
TGTGCCAGTTCCCGGGGTTCAAACCAAGAGACCCAGTACTTC,CASSRGSNQETQYF,TRBV7-9,NA,TRBJ2-5,NA
TGTGCCACCAGCAGAGATCGGGGCACTGAAGCTTTCTTT,CATSRDRGTEAFF,TRBV15,NA,TRBJ1-1,NA
TGTGCCAGCAGTTACTCTGGGGCGGGAAACACTGAAGCTTTCTTT,CASSYSGAGNTEAFF,TRBV6-5,NA,TRBJ1-1,NA
TGTGCCAGCGATCCGGGGGGTTACCAGCCCCAGCATTTT,CASDPGGYQPQHF,TRBV28,NA,TRBJ1-5,NA
TGTGCCAGCAGCGTAGATCCGGGGAGGGAGCTGTTTTTT,CASSVDPGRELFF,TRBV9,NA,TRBJ2-2,NA
TGTGCCAGCAGCCAATCAGCGGGGTTCAATCAGCCCCAGCATTTT,CASSQSAGFNQPQHF,TRBV16,NA,TRBJ1-5,NA
TGCGCCGTAGTTAGCGCCAATGAGCAGTTCTTC,CAVVSANEQFF,TRBV10-1,NA,TRBJ2-1,NA